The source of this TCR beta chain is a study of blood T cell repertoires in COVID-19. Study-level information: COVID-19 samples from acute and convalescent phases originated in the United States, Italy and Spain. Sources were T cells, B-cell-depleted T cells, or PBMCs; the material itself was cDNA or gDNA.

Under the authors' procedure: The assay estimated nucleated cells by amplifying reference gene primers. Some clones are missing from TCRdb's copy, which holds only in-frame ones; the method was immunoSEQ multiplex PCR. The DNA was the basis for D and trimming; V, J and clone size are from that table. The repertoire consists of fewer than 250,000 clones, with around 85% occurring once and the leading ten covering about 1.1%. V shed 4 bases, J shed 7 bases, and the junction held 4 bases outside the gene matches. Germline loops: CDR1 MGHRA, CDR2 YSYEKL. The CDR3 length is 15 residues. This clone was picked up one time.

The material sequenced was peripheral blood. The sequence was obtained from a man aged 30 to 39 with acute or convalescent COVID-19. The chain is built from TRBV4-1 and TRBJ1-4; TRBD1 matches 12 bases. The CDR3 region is CASSPGQGAGEKLFF. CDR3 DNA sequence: TGCGCCAGCAGCCCGGGACAGGGGGCGGGTGAAAAACTGTTTTTT.